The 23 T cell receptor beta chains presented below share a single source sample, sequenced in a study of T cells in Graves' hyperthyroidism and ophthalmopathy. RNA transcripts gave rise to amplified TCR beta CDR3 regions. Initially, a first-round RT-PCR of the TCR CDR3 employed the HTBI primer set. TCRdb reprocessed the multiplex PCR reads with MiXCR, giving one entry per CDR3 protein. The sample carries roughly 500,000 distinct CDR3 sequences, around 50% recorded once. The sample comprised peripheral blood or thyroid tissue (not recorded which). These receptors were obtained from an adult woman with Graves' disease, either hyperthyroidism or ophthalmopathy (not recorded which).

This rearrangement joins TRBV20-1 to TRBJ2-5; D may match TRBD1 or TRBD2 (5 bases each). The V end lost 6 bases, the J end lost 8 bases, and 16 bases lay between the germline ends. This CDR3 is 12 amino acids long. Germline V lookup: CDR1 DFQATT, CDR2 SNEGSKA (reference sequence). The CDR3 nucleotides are TGCAGTGCCTCCGACAGCCGGGGTACCCAGTACTTC. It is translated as CSASDSRGTQYF.

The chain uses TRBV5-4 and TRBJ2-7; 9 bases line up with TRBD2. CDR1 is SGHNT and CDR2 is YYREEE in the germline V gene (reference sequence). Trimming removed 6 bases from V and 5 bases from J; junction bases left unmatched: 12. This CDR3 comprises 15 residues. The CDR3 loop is CASTPGLAGFHEQYF. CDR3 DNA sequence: TGTGCCAGCACCCCGGGGCTAGCGGGATTCCACGAGCAGTACTTC.

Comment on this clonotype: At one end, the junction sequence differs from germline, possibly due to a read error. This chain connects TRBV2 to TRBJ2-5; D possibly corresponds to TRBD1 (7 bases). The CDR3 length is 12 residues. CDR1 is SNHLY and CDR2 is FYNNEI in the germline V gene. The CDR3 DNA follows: TGTGCCAGCCAGGGGGAGGAAGAGGCCCAGTACTTC. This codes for CASQGEEEAQYF.

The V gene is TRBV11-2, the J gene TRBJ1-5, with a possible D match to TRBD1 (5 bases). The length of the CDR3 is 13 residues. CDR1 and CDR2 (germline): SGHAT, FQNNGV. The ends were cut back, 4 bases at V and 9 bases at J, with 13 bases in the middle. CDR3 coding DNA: TGTGCCAGCAGCTCCAGGGTGCGCGGGCCCCAGCATTTT. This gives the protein CASSSRVRGPQHF.

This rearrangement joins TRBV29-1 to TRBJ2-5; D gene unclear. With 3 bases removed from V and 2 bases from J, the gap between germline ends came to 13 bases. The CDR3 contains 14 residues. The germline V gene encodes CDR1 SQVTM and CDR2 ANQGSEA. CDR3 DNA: TGCAGCGTTGAGCACTTACCAGTACAAGAGACCCAGTACTTC. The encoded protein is CSVEHLPVQETQYF.

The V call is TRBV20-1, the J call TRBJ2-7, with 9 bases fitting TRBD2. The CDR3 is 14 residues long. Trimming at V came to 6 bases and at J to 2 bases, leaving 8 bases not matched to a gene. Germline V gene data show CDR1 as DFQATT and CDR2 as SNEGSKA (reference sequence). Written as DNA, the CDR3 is TGCAGTGCCTTCCGCGGGAGGGCCCCCTACGAGCAGTACTTC. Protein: CSAFRGRAPYEQYF.

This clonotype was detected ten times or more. The CDR3 DNA sequence: TGTGCCAGCAGCTTCGGGTGGGGGAACACTGAAGCTTTCTTT. It codes for CASSFGWGNTEAFF. The chain joins TRBV11-2 to TRBJ1-1; D not resolved. Deletions cut 3 bases from V and 1 base from J, with 9 bases between. Germline V gene lookup returns CDR1 SGHAT and CDR2 FQNNGV. The CDR3 length is 14 residues.

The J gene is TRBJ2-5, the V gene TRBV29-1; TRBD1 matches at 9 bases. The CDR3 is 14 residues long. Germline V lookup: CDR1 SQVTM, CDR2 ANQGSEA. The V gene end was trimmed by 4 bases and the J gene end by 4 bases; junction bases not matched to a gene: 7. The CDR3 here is CSVGDRVFRETQYF. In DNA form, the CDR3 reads TGCAGCGTTGGGGACAGGGTGTTCCGAGAGACCCAGTACTTC.

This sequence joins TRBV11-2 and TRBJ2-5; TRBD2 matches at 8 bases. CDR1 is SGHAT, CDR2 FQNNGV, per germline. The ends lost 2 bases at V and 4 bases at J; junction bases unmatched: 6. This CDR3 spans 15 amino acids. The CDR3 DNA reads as TGTGCCAGCAGCTTAATGGGGGCGGGGGGAGAGACCCAGTACTTC. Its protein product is CASSLMGAGGETQYF.

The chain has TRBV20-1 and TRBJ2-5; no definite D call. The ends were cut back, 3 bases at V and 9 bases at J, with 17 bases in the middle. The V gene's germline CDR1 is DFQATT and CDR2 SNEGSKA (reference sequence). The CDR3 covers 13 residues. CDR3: CSASEQFNQPQYF. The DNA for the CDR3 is TGCAGTGCTAGTGAACAGTTCAATCAGCCCCAGTACTTC.

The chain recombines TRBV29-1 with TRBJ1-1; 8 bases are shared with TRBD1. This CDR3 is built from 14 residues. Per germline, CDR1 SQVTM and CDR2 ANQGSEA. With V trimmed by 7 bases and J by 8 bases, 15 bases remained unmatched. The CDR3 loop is CSGLKTGGGKEAFF. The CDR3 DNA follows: TGCAGCGGCCTAAAAACAGGGGGAGGGAAGGAAGCTTTCTTT.

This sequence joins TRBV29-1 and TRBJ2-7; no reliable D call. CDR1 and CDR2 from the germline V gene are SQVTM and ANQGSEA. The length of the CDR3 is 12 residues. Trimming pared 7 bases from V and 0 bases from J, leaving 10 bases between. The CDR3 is CSAADRSYEQYF. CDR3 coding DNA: TGCAGCGCCGCGGACCGCTCCTACGAGCAGTACTTC.

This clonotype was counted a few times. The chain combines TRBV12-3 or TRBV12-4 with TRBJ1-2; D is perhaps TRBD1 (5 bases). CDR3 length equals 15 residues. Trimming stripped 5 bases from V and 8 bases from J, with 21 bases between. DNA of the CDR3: TGTGCCAGCAGTGTCCGGGGGACTGCCACTGGGGGCTACACCTTC. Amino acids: CASSVRGTATGGYTF.

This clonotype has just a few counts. The CDR3 loop is CASSFRDQGGYTF. The CDR3, as DNA: TGTGCCAGCAGTTTTAGAGACCAGGGGGGCTACACCTTC. The chain has TRBV28 and TRBJ1-2, with D possibly matching TRBD1 (6 bases). CDR1 and CDR2 from the germline V gene are MDHEN and SYDVKM. This CDR3 region has 13 residues. The germline V and J ends were trimmed by 3 bases and 8 bases, with 13 bases remaining between them.

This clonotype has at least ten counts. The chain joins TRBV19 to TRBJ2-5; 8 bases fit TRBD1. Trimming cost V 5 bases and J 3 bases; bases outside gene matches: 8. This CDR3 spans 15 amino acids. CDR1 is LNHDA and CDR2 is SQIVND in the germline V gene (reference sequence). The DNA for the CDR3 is TGTGCCAGTAGTCCACAGGGGGAGCCCAAAGAGACCCAGTACTTC. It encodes CASSPQGEPKETQYF.

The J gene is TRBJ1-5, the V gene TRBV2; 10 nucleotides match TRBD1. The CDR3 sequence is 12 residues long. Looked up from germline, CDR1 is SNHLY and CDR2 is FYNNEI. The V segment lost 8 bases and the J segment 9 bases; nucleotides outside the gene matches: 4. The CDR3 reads CASGDRGRPQHF. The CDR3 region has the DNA TGTGCCAGCGGGGACAGGGGACGGCCCCAGCATTTT.

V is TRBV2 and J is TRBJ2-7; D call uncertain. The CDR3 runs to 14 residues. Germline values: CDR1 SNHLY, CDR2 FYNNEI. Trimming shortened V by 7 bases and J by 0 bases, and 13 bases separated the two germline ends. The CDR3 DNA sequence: TGTGCCAGCACCCATGGAGCAGACTCCTACGAGCAGTACTTC. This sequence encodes CASTHGADSYEQYF. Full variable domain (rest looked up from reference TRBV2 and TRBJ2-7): EPEVTQTPSHQVTQMGQEVILRCVPISNHLYFYWYRQILGQKVEFLVSFYNNEISEKSEIFDDQFSVERPDGSNFTLKIRSTKLEDSAMYFCASTHGADSYEQYFGPGTRLTVT.

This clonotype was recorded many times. The CDR3 here is CASRRDPGVLDEKLFF. CDR3 DNA: TGCGCCAGCAGGCGGGACCCAGGGGTCCTAGATGAAAAACTGTTTTTT. V is TRBV5-1 and J is TRBJ1-4; a weak D match, TRBD1 (6 bases). The germline gives CDR1 SGHRS, CDR2 YFSETQ. The length of the CDR3 is 16 residues. Trimming removed 5 bases at V and 6 bases at J, with 20 bases between.

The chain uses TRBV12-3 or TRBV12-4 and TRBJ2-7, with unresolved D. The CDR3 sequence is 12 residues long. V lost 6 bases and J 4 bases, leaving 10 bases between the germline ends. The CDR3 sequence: CASSKNLYEQYF. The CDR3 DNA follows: TGTGCCAGCAGCAAGAACTTATACGAGCAGTACTTC.

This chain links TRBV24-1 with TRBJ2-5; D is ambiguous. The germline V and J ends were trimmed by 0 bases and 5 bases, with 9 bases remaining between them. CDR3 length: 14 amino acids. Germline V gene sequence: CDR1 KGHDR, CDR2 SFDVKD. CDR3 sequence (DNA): TGTGCCACCAGTGATTTGAACGACCGGGAGACCCAGTACTTC. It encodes CATSDLNDRETQYF.

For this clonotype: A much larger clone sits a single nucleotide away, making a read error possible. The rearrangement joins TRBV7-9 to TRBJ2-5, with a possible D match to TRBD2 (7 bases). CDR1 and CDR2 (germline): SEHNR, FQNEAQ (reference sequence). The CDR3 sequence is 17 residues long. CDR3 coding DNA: TGCGCCAGCAGCCAAGTTGGGGGGGGCGGGAGCGGAGAGACCCAGTACTTC. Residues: CASSQVGGGGSGETQYF.

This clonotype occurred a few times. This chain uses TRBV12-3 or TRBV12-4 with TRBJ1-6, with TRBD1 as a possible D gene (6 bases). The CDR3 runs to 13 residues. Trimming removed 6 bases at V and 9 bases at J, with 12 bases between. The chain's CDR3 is CASRNNRASPLHF. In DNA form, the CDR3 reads TGTGCCAGCAGAAATAACAGGGCTTCACCCCTCCACTTT.

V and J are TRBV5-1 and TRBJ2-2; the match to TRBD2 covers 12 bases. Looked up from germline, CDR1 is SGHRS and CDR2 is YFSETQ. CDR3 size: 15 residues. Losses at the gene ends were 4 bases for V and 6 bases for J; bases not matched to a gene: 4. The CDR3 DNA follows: TGCGCCAGCAGCCAGACTAGCGGGAGAGCCGGGGAGCTGTTTTTT. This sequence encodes CASSQTSGRAGELFF.